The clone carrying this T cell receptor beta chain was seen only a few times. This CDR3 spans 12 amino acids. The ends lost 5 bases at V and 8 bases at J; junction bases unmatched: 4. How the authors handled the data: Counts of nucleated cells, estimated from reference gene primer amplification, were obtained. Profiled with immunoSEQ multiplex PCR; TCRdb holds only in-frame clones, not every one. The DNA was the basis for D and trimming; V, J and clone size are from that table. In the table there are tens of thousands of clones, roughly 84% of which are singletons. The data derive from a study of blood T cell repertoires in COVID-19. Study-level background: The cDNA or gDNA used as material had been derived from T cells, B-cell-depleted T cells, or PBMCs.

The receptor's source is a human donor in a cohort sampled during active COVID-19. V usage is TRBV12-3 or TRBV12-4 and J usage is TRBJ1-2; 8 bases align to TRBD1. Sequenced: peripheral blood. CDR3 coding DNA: TGTGCCAGCAGTCTCGGACAGGGAGGCTACACCTTC. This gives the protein CASSLGQGGYTF.